This TCR beta chain was identified during a study of response to subunit inactivated influenza vaccine. Study observations and caveats: It was suggested by the authors that few new T cells are recruited by each seasonal influenza vaccination.

A single record per CDR3 protein comes from TCRdb applying MiXCR to the RT-PCR reads. Of under 550,000 distinct CDR3 sequences listed, less than 10% are singletons. This clonotype was seen a handful of times. Antigen specificity is unknown. Trimming stripped 0 bases from V and 8 bases from J, with 14 bases between. CDR3 length: 14 amino acids. Germline values: CDR1 SGDLS, CDR2 YYNGEE. This clonotype was sampled from a man aged 45 to 70 who received an inactivated influenza vaccine. The specimen was PBMCs from blood, collected around 2 years after vaccination. The J gene is TRBJ1-2, the V gene TRBV9, with unresolved D. CDR3 amino acids: CASSVVPGPGGYTF. CDR3 coding DNA: TGTGCCAGCAGCGTAGTCCCAGGCCCTGGGGGCTACACCTTC. Drawing the rest from reference TRBV9 and TRBJ1-2, the complete variable domain is DSGVTQTPKHLITATGQRVTLRCSPRSGDLSVYWYQQSLDQGLQFLIQYYNGEERAKGNILERFSAQQFPDLHSELNLSSLELGDSALYFCASSVVPGPGGYTFGSGTRLTVV.